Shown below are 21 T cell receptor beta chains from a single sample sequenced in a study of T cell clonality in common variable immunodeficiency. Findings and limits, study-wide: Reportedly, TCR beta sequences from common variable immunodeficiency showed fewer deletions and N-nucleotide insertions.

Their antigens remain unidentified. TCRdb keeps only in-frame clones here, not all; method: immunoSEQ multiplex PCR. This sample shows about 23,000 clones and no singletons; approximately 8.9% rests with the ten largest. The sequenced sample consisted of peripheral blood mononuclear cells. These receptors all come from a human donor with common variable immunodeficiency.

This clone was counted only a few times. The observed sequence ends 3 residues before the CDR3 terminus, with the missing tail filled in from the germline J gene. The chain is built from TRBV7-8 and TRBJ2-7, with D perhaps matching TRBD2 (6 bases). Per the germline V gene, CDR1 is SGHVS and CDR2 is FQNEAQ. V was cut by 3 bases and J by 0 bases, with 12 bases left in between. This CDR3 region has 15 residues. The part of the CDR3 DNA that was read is TGTGCCAGCAGCTTCGGCACTAGCCTCTCCTACGAG. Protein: CASSFGTSLSYE. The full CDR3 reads CASSFGTSLSYEQYF.

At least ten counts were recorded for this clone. CDR3 bases read: TGTGCCAGCGCTGGACAGCCGATGAACACTGAA. This codes for CASAGQPMNTE. The whole CDR3 reads CASAGQPMNTEAFF. V and J are TRBV2 and TRBJ1-1; tentatively, D is TRBD1 (6 bases). The read ends 3 residues shy of where the CDR3 ends; the end is completed using the germline J gene. The CDR3 has 14 amino acids. Germline loops: CDR1 SNHLY, CDR2 FYNNEI. V shed 8 bases and J shed 0 bases, with 13 bases lying between them.

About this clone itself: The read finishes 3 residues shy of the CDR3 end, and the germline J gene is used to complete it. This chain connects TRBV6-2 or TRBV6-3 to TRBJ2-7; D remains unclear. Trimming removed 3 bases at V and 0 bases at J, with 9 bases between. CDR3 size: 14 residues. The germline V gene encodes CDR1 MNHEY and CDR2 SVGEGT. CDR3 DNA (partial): TGTGCCAGCAGTTATGTCGCCGGCTCCTACGAG. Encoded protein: CASSYVAGSYE. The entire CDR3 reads CASSYVAGSYEQYF.

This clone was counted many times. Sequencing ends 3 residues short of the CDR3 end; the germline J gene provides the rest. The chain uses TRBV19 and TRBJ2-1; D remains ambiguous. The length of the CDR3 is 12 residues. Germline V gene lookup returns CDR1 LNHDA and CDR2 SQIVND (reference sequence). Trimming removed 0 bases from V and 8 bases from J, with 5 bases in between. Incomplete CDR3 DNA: TGTGCCAGTAGTATAGATAAGGATGAG. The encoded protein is CASSIDKDE. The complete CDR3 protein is CASSIDKDEQFF.

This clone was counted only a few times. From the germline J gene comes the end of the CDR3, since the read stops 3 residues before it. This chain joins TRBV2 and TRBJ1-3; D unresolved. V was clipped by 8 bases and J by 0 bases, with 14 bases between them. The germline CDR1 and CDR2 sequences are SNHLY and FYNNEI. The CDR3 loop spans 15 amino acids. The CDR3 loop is CASSRVQSSGNTIYF. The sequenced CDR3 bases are TGTGCCAGCTCAAGGGTCCAGTCCTCTGGAAACACC.

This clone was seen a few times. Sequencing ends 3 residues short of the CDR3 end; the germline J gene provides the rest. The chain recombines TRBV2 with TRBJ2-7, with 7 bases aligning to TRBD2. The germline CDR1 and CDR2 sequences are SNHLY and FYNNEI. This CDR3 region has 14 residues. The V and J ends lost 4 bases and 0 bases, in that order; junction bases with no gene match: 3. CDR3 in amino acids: CASSVPGGSYEQYF. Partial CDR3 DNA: TGTGCCAGCAGTGTTCCGGGGGGCTCCTACGAG.

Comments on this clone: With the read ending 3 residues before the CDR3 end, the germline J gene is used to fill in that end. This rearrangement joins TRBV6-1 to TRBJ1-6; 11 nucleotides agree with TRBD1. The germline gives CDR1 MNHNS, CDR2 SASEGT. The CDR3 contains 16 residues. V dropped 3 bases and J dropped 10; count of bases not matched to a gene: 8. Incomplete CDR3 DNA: TGTGCCAGCAGTGAGCTCCCGGGACAGGGGGGATCACCC. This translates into CASSELPGQGGSP. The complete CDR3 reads CASSELPGQGGSPLHF.

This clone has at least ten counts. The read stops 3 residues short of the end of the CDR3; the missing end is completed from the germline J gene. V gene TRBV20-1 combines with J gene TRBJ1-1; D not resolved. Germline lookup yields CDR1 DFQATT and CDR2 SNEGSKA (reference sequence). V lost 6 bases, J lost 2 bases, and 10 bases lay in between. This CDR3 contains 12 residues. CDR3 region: CSARKTNTEAFF. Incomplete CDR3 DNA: TGCAGTGCCCGAAAAACTAACACTGAA.

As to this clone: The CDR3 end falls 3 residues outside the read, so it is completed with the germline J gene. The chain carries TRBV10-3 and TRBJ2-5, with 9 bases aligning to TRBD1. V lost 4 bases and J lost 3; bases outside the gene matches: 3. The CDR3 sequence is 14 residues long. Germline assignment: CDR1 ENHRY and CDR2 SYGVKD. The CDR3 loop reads CAISGTGAKETQYF. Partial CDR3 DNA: TGTGCCATCAGTGGGACAGGGGCCAAAGAGACC.

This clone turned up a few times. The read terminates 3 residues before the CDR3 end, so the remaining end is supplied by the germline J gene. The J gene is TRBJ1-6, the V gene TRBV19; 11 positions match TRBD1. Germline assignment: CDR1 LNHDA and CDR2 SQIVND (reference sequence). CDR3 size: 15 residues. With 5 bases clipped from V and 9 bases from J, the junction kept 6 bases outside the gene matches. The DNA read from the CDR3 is TGTGCCAGTAGTCAAACCGGGACAGGGGGTTCACCC. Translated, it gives CASSQTGTGGSP. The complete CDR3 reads CASSQTGTGGSPLHF. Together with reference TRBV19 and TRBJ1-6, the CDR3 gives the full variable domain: DGGITQSPKYLFRKEGQNVTLSCEQNLNHDAMYWYRQDPGQGLRLIYYSQIVNDFQKGDIAEGYSVSREKKESFPLTVTSAQKNPTAFYLCASSQTGTGGSPLHFGNGTRLTVT.

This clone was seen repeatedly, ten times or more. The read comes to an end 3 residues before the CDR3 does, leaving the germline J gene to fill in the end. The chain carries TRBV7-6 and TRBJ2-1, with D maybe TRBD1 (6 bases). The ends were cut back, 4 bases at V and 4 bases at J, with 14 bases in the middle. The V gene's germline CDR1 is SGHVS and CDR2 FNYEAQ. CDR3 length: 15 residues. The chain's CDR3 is CASSSTGSPYNEQFF. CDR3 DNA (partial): TGTGCCAGCAGCTCTACAGGGAGCCCTTACAATGAG.

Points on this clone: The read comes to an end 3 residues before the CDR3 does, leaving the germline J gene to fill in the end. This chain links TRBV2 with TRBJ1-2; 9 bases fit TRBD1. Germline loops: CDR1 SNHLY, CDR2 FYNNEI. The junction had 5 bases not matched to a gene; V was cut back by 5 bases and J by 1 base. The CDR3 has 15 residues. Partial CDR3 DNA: TGTGCCAGCAGTCCTCCGGACAGGGGTAACTATGGC. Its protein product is CASSPPDRGNYG. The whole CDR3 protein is CASSPPDRGNYGYTF.

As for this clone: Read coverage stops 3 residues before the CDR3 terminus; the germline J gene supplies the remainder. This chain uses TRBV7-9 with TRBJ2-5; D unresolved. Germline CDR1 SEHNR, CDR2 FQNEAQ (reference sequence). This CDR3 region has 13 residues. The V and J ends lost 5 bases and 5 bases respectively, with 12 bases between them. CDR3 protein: CASSPTSEETQYF. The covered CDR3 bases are TGTGCCAGCAGCCCTACTTCCGAGGAGACC.

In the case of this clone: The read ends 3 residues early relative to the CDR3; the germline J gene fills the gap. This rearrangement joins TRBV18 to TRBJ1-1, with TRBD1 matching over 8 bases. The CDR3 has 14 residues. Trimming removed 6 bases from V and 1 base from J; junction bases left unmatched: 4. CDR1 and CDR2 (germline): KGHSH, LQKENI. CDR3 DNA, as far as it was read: TGTGCCAGCTCTTTCGGGACAGGGAACACTGAA. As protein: CASSFGTGNTE. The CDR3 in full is CASSFGTGNTEAFF.

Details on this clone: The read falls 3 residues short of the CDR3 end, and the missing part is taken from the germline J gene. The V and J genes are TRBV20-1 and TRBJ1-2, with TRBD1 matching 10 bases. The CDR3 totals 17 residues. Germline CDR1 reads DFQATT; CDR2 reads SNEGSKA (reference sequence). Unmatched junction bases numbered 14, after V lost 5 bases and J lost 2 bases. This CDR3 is CSAPASDRGPRNYGYTF. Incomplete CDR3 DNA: TGCAGTGCTCCTGCGAGCGACAGGGGGCCACGAAACTATGGC.

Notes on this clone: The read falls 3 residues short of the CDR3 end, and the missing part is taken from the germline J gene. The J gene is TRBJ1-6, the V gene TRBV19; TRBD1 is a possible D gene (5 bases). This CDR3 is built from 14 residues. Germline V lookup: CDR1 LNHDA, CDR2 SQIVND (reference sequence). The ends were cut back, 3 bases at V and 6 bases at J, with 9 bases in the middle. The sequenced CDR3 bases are TGTGCCAGTAGTATTTTGACAGTTAATTCACCC. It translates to CASSILTVNSP. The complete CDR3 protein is CASSILTVNSPLHF.

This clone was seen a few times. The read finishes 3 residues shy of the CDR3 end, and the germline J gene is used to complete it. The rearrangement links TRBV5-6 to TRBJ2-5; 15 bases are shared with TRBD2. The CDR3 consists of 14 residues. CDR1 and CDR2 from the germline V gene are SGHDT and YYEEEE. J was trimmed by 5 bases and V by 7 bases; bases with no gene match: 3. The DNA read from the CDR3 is TGTGCCAGCGGGGGACTAGCGGGGGGCGAGACC. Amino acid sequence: CASGGLAGGET. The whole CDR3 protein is CASGGLAGGETQYF.

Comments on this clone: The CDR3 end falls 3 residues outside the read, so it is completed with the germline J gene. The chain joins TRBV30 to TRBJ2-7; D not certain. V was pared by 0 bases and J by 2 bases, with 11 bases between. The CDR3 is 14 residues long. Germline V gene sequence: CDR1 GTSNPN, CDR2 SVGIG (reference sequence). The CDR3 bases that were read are TGTGCCTGGAGTGTACAAGGCGGAGCCTACGAG. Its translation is CAWSVQGGAYE. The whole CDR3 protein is CAWSVQGGAYEQYF.

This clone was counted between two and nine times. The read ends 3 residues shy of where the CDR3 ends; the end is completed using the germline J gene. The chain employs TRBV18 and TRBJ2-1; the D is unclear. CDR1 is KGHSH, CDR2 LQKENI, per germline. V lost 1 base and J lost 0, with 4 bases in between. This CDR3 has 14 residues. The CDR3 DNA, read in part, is TGTGCCAGCTCACCACTCAGCTCCTACAATGAG. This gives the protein CASSPLSSYNE. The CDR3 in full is CASSPLSSYNEQFF.

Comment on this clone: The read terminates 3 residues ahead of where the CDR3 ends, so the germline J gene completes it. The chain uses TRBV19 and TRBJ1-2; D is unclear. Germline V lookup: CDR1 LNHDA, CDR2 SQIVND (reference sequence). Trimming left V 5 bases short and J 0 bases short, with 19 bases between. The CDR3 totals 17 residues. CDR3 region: CASSAIQNTPANYGYTF. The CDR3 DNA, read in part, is TGTGCCAGTAGTGCAATACAGAATACTCCAGCTAACTATGGC.

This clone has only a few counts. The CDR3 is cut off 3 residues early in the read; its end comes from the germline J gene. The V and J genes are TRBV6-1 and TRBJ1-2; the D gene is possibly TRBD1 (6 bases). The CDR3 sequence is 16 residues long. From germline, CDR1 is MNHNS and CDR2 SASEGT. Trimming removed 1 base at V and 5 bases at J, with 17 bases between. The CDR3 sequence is CASSEVTGSLGYGYTF. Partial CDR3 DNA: TGTGCCAGCAGTGAAGTAACAGGGAGTCTAGGGTATGGC.